This T cell receptor beta chain emerged from a study of blood T cell repertoires in COVID-19. The study drew participants aged roughly 18 to 95 years from about two dozen US areas. Two negative PCRs, clearance, or symptom resolution characterized the recovered Cohort 3 donors. Libraries were prepared by immunoSEQ multiplex PCR; TCRdb keeps only in-frame clonotypes and omits some of them. The sample holds hundreds of thousands of clones, more than 85% seen once. With 4 bases removed from V and 3 bases from J, the gap between germline ends came to 11 bases. This CDR3 region has 13 residues. Looked up from germline, CDR1 is SGHKS and CDR2 is YYEKEE (reference sequence).

The chain carries TRBV5-5 and TRBJ2-7, with D perhaps matching TRBD1 (6 bases). The sequenced sample was PBMCs or T cells enriched from blood (not recorded which). The TCR originated in an older woman who had recovered from COVID-19. In DNA, the CDR3 is TGTGCCAGCAGCCTACGGGACAACTACGAGCAGTACTTC. This codes for CASSLRDNYEQYF.